Sequencing of this TCR beta chain was carried out in a study of TIL therapy for anti-PD-1-resistant metastatic lung cancer. Across the whole study: Tumors were harvested before any PD-1/PD-L1 blockade. Most patients had lung adenocarcinoma. By whole-exome sequencing, median non-synonymous tumor mutation burden was roughly 1.6 mutations per megabase. Broader study findings: After infusion, TIL clonotypes partly replaced peripheral T cells and declined over months.

Regarding this clone: The antigen remains undetermined.

The libraries were made with immunoSEQ v3. TCRdb's table, derived via immunoSEQ multiplex PCR, lists solely in-frame clones and lacks some. The sample has approximately 57,000 clones, roughly four fifths seen once. Time point indicated: pre-treatment sample, taken before nivolumab and TIL therapy. The CDR3 loop spans 16 amino acids. After removal of 3 bases from V and 3 bases from J, the junction contained 3 bases not matched to a gene. Germline V gives CDR1 SGDLS, CDR2 YYNGEE. This sequence was found in a person between 25 and 80 years old with non-small cell lung cancer. The sample consisted of blood, taken at baseline. This chain links TRBV9 with TRBJ2-2, with TRBD2 matching over 12 bases. CDR3 region: CASSARLAGDTGELFF. In DNA, the CDR3 is TGTGCCAGCAGCGCCCGACTAGCGGGAGACACCGGGGAGCTGTTTTTT.